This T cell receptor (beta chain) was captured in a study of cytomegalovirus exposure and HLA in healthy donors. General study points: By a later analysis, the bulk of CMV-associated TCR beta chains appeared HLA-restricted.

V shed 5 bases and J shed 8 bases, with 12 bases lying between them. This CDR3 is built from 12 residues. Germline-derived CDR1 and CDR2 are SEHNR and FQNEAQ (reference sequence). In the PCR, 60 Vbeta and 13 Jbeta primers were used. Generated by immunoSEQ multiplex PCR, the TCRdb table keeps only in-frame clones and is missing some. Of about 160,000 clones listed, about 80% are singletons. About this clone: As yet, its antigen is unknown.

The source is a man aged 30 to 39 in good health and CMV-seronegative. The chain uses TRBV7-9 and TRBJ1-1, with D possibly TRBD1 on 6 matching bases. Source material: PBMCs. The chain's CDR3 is CASSGQRIEAFF. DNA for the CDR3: TGTGCCAGCAGCGGACAGAGGATCGAAGCTTTCTTT.